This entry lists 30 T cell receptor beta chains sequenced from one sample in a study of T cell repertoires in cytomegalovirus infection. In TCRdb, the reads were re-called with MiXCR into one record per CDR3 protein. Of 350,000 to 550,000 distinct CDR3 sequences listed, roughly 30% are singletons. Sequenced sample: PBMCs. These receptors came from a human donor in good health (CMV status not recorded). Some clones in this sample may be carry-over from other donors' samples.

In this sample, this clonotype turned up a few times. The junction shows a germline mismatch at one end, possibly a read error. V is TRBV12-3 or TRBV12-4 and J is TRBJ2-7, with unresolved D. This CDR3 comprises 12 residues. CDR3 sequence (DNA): TGTGCCAGCAGTTTAGTAGACCAACGGCTGAACTTC. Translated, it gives CASSLVDQRLNF.

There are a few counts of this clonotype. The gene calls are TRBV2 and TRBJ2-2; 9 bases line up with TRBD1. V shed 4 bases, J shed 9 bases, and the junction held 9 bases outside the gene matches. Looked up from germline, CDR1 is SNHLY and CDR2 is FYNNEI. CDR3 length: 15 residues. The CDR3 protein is CASSAETQGARELFF. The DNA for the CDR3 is TGTGCCAGCAGTGCGGAGACACAGGGGGCCCGGGAGCTGTTTTTT.

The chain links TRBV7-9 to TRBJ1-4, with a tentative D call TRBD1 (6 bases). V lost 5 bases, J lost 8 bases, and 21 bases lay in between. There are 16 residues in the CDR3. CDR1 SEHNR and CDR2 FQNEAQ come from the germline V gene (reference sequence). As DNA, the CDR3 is TGTGCCAGCAGCCGGAACCGGGACATGGGAAGGGAAAAACTGTTTTTT. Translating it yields CASSRNRDMGREKLFF.

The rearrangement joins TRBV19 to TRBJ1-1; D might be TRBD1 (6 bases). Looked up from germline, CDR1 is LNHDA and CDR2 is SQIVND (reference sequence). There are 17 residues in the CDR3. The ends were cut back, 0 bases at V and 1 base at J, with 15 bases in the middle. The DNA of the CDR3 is TGTGCCAGTAGTATAGATCTTCCGGGACACAAGAACACTGAAGCTTTCTTT. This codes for CASSIDLPGHKNTEAFF.

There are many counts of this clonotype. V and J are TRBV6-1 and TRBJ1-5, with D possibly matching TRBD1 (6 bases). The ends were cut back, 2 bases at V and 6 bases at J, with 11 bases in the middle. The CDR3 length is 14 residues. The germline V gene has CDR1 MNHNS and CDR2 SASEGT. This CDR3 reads CASSELGGGQPQHF. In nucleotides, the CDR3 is TGTGCCAGCAGTGAACTGGGGGGCGGTCAGCCCCAGCATTTT.

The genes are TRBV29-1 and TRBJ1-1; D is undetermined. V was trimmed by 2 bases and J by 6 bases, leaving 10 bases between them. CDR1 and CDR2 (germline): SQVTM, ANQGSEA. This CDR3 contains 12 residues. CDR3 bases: TGCAGCGTTGAAAAATCCGGGGCTGAAGCTTTCTTT. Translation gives CSVEKSGAEAFF.

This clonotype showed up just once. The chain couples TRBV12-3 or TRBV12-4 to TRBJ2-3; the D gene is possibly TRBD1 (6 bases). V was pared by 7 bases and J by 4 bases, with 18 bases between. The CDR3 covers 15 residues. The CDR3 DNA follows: TGTGCCAGCATCTTGAACAGGGCAGCGTCAGATACGCAGTATTTT. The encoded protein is CASILNRAASDTQYF.

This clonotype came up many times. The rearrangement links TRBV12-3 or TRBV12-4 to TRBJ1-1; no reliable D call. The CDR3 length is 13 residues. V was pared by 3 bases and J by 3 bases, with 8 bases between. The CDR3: CASSFREYTEAFF. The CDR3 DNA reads TGTGCCAGCAGTTTTCGGGAGTACACTGAAGCTTTCTTT.

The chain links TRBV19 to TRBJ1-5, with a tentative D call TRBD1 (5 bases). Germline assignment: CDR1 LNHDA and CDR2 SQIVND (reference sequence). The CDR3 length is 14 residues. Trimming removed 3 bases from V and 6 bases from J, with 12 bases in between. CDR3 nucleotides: TGTGCCAGTAGTATCGGGGGGTTCGTTCAGCCCCAGCATTTT. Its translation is CASSIGGFVQPQHF.

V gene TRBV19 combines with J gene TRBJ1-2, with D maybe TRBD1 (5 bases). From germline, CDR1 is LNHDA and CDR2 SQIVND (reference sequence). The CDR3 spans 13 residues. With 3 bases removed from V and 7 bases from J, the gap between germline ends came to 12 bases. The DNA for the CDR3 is TGTGCCAGTAGTATCGGAAGCGGGGCTGGCTACACCTTC. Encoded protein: CASSIGSGAGYTF.

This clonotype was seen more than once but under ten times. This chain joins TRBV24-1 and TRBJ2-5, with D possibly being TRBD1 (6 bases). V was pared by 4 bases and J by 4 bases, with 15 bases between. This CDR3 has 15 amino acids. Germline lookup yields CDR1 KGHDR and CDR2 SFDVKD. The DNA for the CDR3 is TGTGCCACCAGTGACCCCGGGCACAGGGCAGAGACCCAGTACTTC. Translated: CATSDPGHRAETQYF.

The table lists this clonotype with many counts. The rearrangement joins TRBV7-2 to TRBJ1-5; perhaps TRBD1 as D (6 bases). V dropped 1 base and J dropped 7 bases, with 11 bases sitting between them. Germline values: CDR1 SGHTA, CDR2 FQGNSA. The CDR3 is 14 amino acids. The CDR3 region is CASSLEQGEQPQHF. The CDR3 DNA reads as TGTGCCAGCAGCTTAGAACAGGGCGAACAGCCCCAGCATTTT.

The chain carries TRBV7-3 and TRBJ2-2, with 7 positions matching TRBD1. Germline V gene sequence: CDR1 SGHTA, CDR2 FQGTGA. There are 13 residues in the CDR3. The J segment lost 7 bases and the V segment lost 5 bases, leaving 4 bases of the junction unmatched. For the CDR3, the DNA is TGTGCCAGCAGCGCGACAGGGAACGGGGAGCTGTTTTTT. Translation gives CASSATGNGELFF.

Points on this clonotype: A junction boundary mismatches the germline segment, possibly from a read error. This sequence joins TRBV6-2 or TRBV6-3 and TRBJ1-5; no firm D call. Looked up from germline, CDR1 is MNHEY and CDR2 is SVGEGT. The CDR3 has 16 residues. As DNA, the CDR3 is TGTGCCAGCAGTTACTTTGGAGGAACCAAACATCAGCCCCCGCATTTT. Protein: CASSYFGGTKHQPPHF.

CDR3 nucleotide sequence: TGTGCCAGTAGTACAGAGGGAGACGGCAATCAGCCCCAGCATTTT. This translates into CASSTEGDGNQPQHF. This chain connects TRBV19 to TRBJ1-5; D gene uncertain. The CDR3 extends over 15 amino acids. Trimming took 4 bases from V and 2 from J, leaving 12 bases between them. Germline CDR1 and CDR2: LNHDA and SQIVND (reference sequence).

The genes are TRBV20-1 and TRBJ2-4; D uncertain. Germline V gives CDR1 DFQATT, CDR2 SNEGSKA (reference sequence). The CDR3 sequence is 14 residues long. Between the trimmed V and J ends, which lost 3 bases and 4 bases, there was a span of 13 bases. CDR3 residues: CSASTLQFKNIQYF. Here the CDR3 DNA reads TGCAGTGCTAGTACACTACAATTTAAAAACATTCAGTACTTC.

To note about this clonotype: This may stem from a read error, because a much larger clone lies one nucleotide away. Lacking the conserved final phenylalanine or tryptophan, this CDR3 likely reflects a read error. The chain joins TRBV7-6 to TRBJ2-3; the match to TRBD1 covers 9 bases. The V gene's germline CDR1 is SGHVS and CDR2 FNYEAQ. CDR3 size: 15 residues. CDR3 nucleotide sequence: TGTGCTAGCAGCGAGACAGGGGGAAATACAGATACGCAGTATTTA. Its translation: CASSETGGNTDTQYL.

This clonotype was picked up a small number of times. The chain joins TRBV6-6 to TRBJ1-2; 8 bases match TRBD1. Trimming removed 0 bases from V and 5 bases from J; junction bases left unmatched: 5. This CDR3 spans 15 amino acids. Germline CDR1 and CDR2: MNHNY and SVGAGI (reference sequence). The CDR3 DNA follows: TGTGCCAGCAGTTACTCGAGCAGGGGGCGATATGGCTACACCTTC. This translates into CASSYSSRGRYGYTF.

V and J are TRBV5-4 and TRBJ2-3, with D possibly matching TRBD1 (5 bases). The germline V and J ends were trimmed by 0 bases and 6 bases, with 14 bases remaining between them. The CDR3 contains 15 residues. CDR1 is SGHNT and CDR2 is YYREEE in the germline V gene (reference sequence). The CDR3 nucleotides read TGTGCCAGCAGCTTGGGGCAGGGTGGTGGCGATACGCAGTATTTT. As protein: CASSLGQGGGDTQYF. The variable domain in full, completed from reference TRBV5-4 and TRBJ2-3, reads ETGVTQSPTHLIKTRGQQVTLRCSSQSGHNTVSWYQQALGQGPQFIFQYYREEENGRGNFPPRFSGLQFPNYSSELNVNALELDDSALYLCASSLGQGGGDTQYFGPGTRLTVL.

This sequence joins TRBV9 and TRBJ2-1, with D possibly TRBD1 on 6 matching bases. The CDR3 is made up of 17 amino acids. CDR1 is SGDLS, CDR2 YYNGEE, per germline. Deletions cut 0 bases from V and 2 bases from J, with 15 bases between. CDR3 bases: TGTGCCAGCAGCGTAGCTGAAGGGGGTAGGACCTACAATGAGCAGTTCTTC. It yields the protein CASSVAEGGRTYNEQFF.

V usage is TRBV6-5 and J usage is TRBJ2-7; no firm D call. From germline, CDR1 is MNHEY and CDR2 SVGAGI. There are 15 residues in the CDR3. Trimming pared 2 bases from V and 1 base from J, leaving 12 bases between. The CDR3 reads CASSYQAGASYEQYF. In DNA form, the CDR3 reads TGTGCCAGCAGTTACCAGGCAGGAGCGTCCTACGAGCAGTACTTC.

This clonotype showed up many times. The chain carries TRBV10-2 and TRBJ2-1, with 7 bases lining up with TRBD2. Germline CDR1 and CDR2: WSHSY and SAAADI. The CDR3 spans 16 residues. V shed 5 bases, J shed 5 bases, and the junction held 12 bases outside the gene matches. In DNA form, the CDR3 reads TGCGCCAGCAGTACAGACGACGGGGGGTTCGACAATGAGCAGTTCTTC. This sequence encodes CASSTDDGGFDNEQFF.

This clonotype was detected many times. The chain's CDR3 is CASRRGSNEQFF. Written as DNA, the CDR3 is TGTGCCAGCCGCCGAGGGAGCAATGAGCAGTTCTTC. The V and J genes are TRBV6-1 and TRBJ2-1, with D tentatively TRBD2 (5 bases). CDR1 and CDR2 from the germline V gene are MNHNS and SASEGT. The CDR3 loop spans 12 amino acids. Trimming took 8 bases from V and 6 from J, leaving 11 bases between them.

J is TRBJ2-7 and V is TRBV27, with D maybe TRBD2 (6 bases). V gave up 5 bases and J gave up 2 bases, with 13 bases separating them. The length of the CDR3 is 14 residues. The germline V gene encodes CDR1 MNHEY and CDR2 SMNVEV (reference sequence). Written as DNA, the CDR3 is TGTGCCAGCAGTGCCCGGGAGTTAACCTACGAGCAGTACTTC. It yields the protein CASSARELTYEQYF.

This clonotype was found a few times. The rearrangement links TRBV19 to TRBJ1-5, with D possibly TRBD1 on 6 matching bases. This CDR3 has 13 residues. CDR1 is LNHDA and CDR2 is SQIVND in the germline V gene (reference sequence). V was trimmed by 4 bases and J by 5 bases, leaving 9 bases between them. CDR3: CASSNRVHQPQHF. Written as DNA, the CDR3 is TGTGCCAGTAGTAACAGGGTTCATCAGCCCCAGCATTTT.

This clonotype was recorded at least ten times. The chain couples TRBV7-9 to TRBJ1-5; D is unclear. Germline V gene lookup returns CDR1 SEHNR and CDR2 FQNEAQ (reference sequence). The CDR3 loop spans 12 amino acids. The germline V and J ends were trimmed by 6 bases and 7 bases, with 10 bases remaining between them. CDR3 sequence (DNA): TGTGCCAGCAGTCGTCCTGGGCAGCCCCAGCATTTT. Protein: CASSRPGQPQHF.

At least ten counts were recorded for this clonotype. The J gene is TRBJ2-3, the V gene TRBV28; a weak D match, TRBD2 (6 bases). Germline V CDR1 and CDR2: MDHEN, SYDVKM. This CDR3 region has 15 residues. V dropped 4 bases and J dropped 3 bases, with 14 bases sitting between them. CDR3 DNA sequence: TGTGCCAGCAGTTGGGACTCGCCGGGGACAGATACGCAGTATTTT. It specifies CASSWDSPGTDTQYF.

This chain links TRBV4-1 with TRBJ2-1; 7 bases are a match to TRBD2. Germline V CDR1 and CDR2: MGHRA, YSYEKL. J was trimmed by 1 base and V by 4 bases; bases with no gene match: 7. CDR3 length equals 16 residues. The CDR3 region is CASSPALGGSYNEQFF. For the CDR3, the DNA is TGCGCCAGCAGCCCGGCATTGGGGGGGTCCTACAATGAGCAGTTCTTC.

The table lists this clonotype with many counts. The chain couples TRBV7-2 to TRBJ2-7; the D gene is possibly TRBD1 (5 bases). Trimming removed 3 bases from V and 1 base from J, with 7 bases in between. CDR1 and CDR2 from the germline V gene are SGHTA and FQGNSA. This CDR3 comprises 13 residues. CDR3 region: CASSFDSSYEQYF. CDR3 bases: TGTGCCAGCAGCTTCGACAGTTCCTACGAGCAGTACTTC.

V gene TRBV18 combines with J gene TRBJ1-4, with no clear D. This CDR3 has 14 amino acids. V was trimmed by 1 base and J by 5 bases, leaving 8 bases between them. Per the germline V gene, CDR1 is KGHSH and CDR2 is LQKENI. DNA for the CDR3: TGTGCCAGCTCACCACGGCGTGAAAATGAAAAACTGTTTTTT. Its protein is CASSPRRENEKLFF.